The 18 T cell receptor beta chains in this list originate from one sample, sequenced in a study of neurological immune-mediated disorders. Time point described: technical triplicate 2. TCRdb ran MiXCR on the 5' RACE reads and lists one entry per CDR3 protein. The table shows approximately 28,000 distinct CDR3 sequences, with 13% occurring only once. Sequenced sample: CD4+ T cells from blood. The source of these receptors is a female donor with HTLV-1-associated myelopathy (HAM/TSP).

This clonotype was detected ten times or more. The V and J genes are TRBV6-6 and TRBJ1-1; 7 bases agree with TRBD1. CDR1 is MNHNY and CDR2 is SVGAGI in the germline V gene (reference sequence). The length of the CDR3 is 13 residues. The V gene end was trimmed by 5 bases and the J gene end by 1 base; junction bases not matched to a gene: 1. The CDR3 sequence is CASSTGENTEAFF. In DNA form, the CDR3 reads TGTGCCAGCAGTACAGGGGAGAACACTGAAGCTTTCTTT.

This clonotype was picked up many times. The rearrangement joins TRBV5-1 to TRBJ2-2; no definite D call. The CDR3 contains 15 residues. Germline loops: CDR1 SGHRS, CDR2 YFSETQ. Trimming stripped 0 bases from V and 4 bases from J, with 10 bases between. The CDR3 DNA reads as TGCGCCAGCAGCTTGGGACCAGCAAGCACCGGGGAGCTGTTTTTT. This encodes CASSLGPASTGELFF.

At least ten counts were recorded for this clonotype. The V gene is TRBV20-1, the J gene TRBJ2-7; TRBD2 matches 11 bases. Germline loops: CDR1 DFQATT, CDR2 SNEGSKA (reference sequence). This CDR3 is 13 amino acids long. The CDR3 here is CRAIAGGDYEQYF. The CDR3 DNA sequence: TGCAGGGCGATAGCGGGGGGGGACTACGAGCAGTACTTC.

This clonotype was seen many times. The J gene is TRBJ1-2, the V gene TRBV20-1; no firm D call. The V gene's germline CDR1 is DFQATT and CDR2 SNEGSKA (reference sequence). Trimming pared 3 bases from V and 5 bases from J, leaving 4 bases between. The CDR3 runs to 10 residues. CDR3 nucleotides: TGCAGTGCTAGTCTTTATGGCTACACCTTC. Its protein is CSASLYGYTF.

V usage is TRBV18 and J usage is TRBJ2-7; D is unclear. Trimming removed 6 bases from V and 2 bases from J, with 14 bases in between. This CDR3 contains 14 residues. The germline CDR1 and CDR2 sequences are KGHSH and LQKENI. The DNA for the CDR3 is TGTGCCAGCTCCGGTCAGCTTTCAACCTACGAGCAGTACTTC. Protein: CASSGQLSTYEQYF.

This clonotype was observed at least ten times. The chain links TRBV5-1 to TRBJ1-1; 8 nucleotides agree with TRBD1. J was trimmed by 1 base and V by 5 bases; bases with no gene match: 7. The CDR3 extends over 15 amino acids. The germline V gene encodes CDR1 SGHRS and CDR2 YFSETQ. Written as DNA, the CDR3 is TGCGCCAGCAGTCCAGGGGGCGCGGAGAACACTGAAGCTTTCTTT. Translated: CASSPGGAENTEAFF.

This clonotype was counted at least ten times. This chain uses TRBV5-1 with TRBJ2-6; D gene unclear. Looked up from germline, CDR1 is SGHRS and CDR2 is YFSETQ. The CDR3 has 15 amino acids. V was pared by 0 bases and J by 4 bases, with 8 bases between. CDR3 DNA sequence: TGCGCCAGCAGCTTGGATGGTTCCGGGGCCAACGTCCTGACTTTC. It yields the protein CASSLDGSGANVLTF. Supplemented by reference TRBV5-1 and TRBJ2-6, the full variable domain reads KAGVTQTPRYLIKTRGQQVTLSCSPISGHRSVSWYQQTPGQGLQFLFEYFSETQRNKGNFPGRFSGRQFSNSRSEMNVSTLELGDSALYLCASSLDGSGANVLTFGAGSRLTVL.

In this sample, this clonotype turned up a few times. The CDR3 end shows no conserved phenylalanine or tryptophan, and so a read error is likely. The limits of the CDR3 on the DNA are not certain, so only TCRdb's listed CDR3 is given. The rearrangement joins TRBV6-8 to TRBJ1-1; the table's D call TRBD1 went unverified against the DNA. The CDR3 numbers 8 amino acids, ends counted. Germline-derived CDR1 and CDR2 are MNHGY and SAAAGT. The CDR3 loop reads CASSTGTC.

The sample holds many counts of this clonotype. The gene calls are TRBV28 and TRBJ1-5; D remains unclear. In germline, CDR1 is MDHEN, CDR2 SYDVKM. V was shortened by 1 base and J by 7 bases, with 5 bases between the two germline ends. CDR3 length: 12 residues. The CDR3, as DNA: TGTGCCAGCAGTTTATCGCCGCAGCCCCAGCATTTT. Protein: CASSLSPQPQHF.

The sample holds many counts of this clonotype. The CDR3 sequence: CSARRGGGNYEQYF. The CDR3 nucleotides read TGCAGTGCTAGACGGGGCGGAGGGAACTACGAGCAGTACTTC. The chain combines TRBV20-1 with TRBJ2-7, with D possibly being TRBD2 (6 bases). The germline V gene encodes CDR1 DFQATT and CDR2 SNEGSKA (reference sequence). CDR3 length: 14 residues. The V end lost 2 bases, the J end lost 3 bases, and 14 bases lay between the germline ends.

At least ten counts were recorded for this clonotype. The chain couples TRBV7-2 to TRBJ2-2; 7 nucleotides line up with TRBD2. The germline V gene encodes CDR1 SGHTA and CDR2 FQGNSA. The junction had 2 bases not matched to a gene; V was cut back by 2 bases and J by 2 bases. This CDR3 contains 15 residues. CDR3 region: CASSLSSGNTGELFF. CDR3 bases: TGTGCCAGCAGCTTATCTAGCGGAAACACCGGGGAGCTGTTTTTT.

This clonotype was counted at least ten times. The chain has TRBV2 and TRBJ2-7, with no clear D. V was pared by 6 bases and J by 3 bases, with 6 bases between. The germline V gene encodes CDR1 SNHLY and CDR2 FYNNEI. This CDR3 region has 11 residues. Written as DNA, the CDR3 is TGTGCCAGCAGACAATACTACGAGCAGTACTTC. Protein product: CASRQYYEQYF.

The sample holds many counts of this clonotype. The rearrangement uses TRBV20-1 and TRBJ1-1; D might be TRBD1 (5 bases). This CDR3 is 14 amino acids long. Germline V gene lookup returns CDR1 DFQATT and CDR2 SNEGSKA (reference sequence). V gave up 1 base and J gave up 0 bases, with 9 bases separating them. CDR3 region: CSARGGHMNTEAFF. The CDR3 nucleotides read TGCAGTGCTAGAGGAGGACACATGAACACTGAAGCTTTCTTT.

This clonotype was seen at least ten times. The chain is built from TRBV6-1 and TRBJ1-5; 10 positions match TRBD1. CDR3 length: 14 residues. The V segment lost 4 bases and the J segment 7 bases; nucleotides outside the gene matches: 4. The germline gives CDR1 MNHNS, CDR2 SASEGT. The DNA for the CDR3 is TGTGCCAGCAGTGGACAGGGGGCACACCAGCCCCAGCATTTT. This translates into CASSGQGAHQPQHF.

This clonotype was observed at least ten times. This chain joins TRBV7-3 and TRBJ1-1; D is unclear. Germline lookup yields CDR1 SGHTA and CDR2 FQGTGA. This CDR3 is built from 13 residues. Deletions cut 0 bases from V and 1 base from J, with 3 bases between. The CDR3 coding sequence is TGTGCCAGCAGCTTAACCCCGAACACTGAAGCTTTCTTT. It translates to CASSLTPNTEAFF.

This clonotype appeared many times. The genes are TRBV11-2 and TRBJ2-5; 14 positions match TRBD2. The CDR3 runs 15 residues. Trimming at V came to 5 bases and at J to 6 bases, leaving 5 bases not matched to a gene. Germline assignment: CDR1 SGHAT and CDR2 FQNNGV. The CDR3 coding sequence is TGTGCCAGCAGCCCGGGACTAGCGGGGGTTCAGACCCAGTACTTC. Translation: CASSPGLAGVQTQYF.

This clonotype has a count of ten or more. The CDR3 DNA follows: TGCGCCAGCAGCATCCCCGGTACCGGGTCCTACGAGCAGTACTTC. Protein sequence: CASSIPGTGSYEQYF. This chain uses TRBV5-1 with TRBJ2-7, with D unclear. This CDR3 region has 15 residues. CDR1 SGHRS and CDR2 YFSETQ come from the germline V gene. V was trimmed by 4 bases and J by 1 base, leaving 15 bases between them.

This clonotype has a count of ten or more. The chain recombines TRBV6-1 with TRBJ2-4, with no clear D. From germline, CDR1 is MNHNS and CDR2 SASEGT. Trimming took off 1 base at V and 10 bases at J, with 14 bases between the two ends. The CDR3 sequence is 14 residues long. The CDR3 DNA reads TGTGCCAGCAGTGAAGATTGGCATCCTGTTATTCAGTACTTC. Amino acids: CASSEDWHPVIQYF.